These 30 T cell receptor beta chains share one sample of origin, sequenced in a study of OX40 agonist ivuxolimab in advanced cancers. Clones were sequenced by immunoSEQ multiplex PCR, and TCRdb holds only the in-frame ones, with some missing. This table holds approximately 99,000 clones, approximately 95% found once. Sequencing was performed on CD4+ or CD8+ T cells sorted from blood, taken in a trial of the OX40 agonist ivuxolimab. The receptors derive from an adult with an advanced solid tumor such as melanoma, head and neck, liver or kidney cancer.

Notes on this clone: Since the CDR3 does not end with the conserved phenylalanine or tryptophan, this likely comes from a read error. The gene calls are TRBV6-1 and TRBJ1-1, with D possibly matching TRBD1 (6 bases). Germline V gene lookup returns CDR1 MNHNS and CDR2 SASEGT. The CDR3 length is 14 residues. V lost 7 bases and J 0 bases, leaving 12 bases between the germline ends. The CDR3 nucleotides read TGTGCCAGCATTTGGACAGTAATGAACACTGAAGCTTTCCTT. Amino acids: CASIWTVMNTEAFL.

J is TRBJ2-1 and V is TRBV7-9; 11 bases fit TRBD2. The junction had 9 bases not matched to a gene; V was cut back by 4 bases and J by 4 bases. Germline V gives CDR1 SEHNR, CDR2 FQNEAQ (reference sequence). This CDR3 comprises 17 residues. CDR3 DNA sequence: TGTGCCAGCAGCTCGAGCACGGCTAGCGGGGGGTACAATGAGCAGTTCTTC. Encoded protein: CASSSSTASGGYNEQFF.

This chain uses TRBV7-9 with TRBJ1-4; D is possibly TRBD1 (6 bases). Looked up from germline, CDR1 is SEHNR and CDR2 is FQNEAQ (reference sequence). This CDR3 region has 14 residues. V lost 5 bases and J lost 3, with 10 bases in between. The CDR3 reads CASSRGGSNEKLFF. The DNA of the CDR3 is TGTGCCAGCAGCCGGGGGGGCTCTAATGAAAAACTGTTTTTT. Filled out from reference TRBV7-9 and TRBJ1-4, the complete variable domain reads DTGVSQNPRHKITKRGQNVTFRCDPISEHNRLYWYRQTLGQGPEFLTYFQNEAQLEKSRLLSDRFSAERPKGSFSTLEIQRTEQGDSAMYLCASSRGGSNEKLFFGSGTQLSVL.

The rearrangement links TRBV28 to TRBJ2-5, with unresolved D. CDR3 length: 11 residues. Trimming pared 3 bases from V and 4 bases from J, leaving 3 bases between. In germline, CDR1 is MDHEN, CDR2 SYDVKM. In DNA form, the CDR3 reads TGTGCCAGCAGTTTTGGAGAGACCCAGTACTTC. Its translation: CASSFGETQYF.

V usage is TRBV5-6 and J usage is TRBJ2-7; D is unresolved. With 1 base removed from V and 6 bases from J, the gap between germline ends came to 5 bases. The CDR3 extends over 11 amino acids. The germline V gene has CDR1 SGHDT and CDR2 YYEEEE. CDR3 bases: TGTGCCAGCAGCTTGTCCCGCGAGCAGTACTTC. Encoded protein: CASSLSREQYF.

The CDR3 DNA reads TGTGCCAGCAGCCAGGGAGATACGCAGTATTTT. It specifies CASSQGDTQYF. The rearrangement uses TRBV4-2 and TRBJ2-3; D is uncertain. Germline CDR1 LGHNA, CDR2 YNFKEQ. V shed 3 bases and J shed 5 bases, with 3 bases lying between them. The CDR3 loop spans 11 amino acids.

This chain joins TRBV5-6 and TRBJ2-1, with D uncertain. In germline, CDR1 is SGHDT, CDR2 YYEEEE. Trimming removed 3 bases at V and 2 bases at J, with 6 bases between. The CDR3 runs 13 residues. The CDR3, as DNA: TGTGCCAGCAGCTGGATAACCTACAATGAGCAGTTCTTC. Translating gives CASSWITYNEQFF.

The chain couples TRBV2 to TRBJ2-5; possibly TRBD1 or TRBD2 for D (6 bases each). Between the trimmed V and J ends, which lost 3 bases and 3 bases, there was a span of 20 bases. The CDR3 is 17 residues long. CDR1 is SNHLY and CDR2 is FYNNEI in the germline V gene. CDR3 loop: CASSDAGHPVEEETQYF. The DNA of the CDR3 is TGTGCCAGCAGTGATGCGGGACACCCGGTGGAGGAAGAGACCCAGTACTTC. The whole variable domain, filled in from reference TRBV2 and TRBJ2-5, reads EPEVTQTPSHQVTQMGQEVILRCVPISNHLYFYWYRQILGQKVEFLVSFYNNEISEKSEIFDDQFSVERPDGSNFTLKIRSTKLEDSAMYFCASSDAGHPVEEETQYFGPGTRLLVL.

This chain connects TRBV2 to TRBJ2-1; D remains unclear. Germline CDR1 is SNHLY and CDR2 is FYNNEI. Trimming shortened V by 1 base and J by 0 bases, and 10 bases separated the two germline ends. CDR3 size: 16 residues. CDR3 nucleotide sequence: TGTGCCAGCAGTGAAGGTCCTTATAGCTCCTACAATGAGCAGTTCTTC. Amino acid sequence: CASSEGPYSSYNEQFF.

The chain links TRBV5-4 to TRBJ2-7, with 8 positions matching TRBD2. The CDR3 covers 15 residues. CDR1 is SGHNT, CDR2 YYREEE, per germline (reference sequence). J gave up 3 bases and V 5 bases, and 10 bases lay outside the gene matches. The CDR3 region has the DNA TGTGCCAGCAGGGCCTGGGGTAGCGGGAACTACGAGCAGTACTTC. The encoded protein is CASRAWGSGNYEQYF.

The chain combines TRBV7-9 with TRBJ2-2, with D perhaps matching TRBD1 (6 bases). The CDR3 extends over 15 amino acids. The germline V gene has CDR1 SEHNR and CDR2 FQNEAQ (reference sequence). Trimming left V 1 base short and J 6 bases short, with 12 bases between. As DNA, the CDR3 is TGTGCCAGCAGCTTAGTTACAGGGCGAGCCGGGGAGCTGTTTTTT. It codes for CASSLVTGRAGELFF.

This chain uses TRBV5-5 with TRBJ1-2; D is possibly TRBD1 (6 bases). The germline V gene has CDR1 SGHKS and CDR2 YYEKEE (reference sequence). The CDR3 is 15 amino acids. The germline V and J ends were trimmed by 4 bases and 8 bases, with 21 bases remaining between them. The CDR3 protein is CASSQRTVIILGYTF. CDR3 nucleotide sequence: TGTGCCAGCAGCCAAAGGACAGTTATTATCTTGGGCTACACCTTC. Complete variable domain (other parts from reference TRBV5-5 and TRBJ1-2): DAGVTQSPTHLIKTRGQQVTLRCSPISGHKSVSWYQQVLGQGPQFIFQYYEKEERGRGNFPDRFSARQFPNYSSELNVNALLLGDSALYLCASSQRTVIILGYTFGSGTRLTVV.

This sequence joins TRBV2 and TRBJ2-4; 9 bases line up with TRBD1. The CDR3 spans 15 residues. The J segment lost 6 bases and the V segment lost 2 bases, leaving 5 bases of the junction unmatched. CDR1 is SNHLY and CDR2 is FYNNEI in the germline V gene. CDR3 DNA: TGTGCCAGCAGTGAATCGACAGGGGGGTCAAACATTCAGTACTTC. This sequence encodes CASSESTGGSNIQYF.

The rearrangement joins TRBV28 to TRBJ1-1; D remains unclear. The CDR3 has 14 residues. Per germline, CDR1 MDHEN and CDR2 SYDVKM. V was trimmed by 6 bases and J by 0 bases, leaving 11 bases between them. The CDR3 protein is CASSSVRMNTEAFF. The CDR3 DNA follows: TGTGCCAGCAGCTCCGTCCGTATGAACACTGAAGCTTTCTTT.

This clone was detected only once. The chain has TRBV29-1 and TRBJ2-7, with D tentatively TRBD1 (6 bases). Trimming pared 0 bases from V and 3 bases from J, leaving 9 bases between. Germline lookup yields CDR1 SQVTM and CDR2 ANQGSEA. The CDR3 runs to 13 residues. The CDR3 DNA follows: TGCAGCGTTGAAGATACACAGGGCTACGAGCAGTACTTC. It encodes CSVEDTQGYEQYF.

This sequence joins TRBV9 and TRBJ1-2; TRBD1 matches 7 bases. CDR3 length equals 15 residues. Germline values: CDR1 SGDLS, CDR2 YYNGEE. Trimming cost V 2 bases and J 6 bases; bases outside gene matches: 10. CDR3 bases: TGTGCCAGCAGCGTCGCACAGGGGAGGCTAAATGGCTACACCTTC. It is translated as CASSVAQGRLNGYTF.

With respect to this clone: The sample contains more than one DNA sequence encoding this CDR3. The chain links TRBV9 to TRBJ1-1; D unresolved. From germline, CDR1 is SGDLS and CDR2 YYNGEE. The CDR3 is 13 residues long. Trimming stripped 0 bases from V and 5 bases from J, with 8 bases between. The CDR3 here is CASSVEGGTEAFF. The CDR3 nucleotides are TGTGCCAGCAGCGTAGAGGGCGGAACTGAAGCTTTCTTT.

J is TRBJ2-3 and V is TRBV12-5, with 12 bases fitting TRBD2. Germline assignment: CDR1 LGHNT and CDR2 FRNRAP. The CDR3 has 16 amino acids. V gave up 4 bases and J gave up 2 bases; unmatched junction bases: 4. CDR3 amino acids: CASGSGLAGPTDTQYF. CDR3 sequence (DNA): TGTGCTAGTGGTTCCGGACTAGCGGGACCCACAGATACGCAGTATTTT.

This chain uses TRBV4-1 with TRBJ1-2; TRBD1 matches 11 bases. Germline V gene data show CDR1 as MGHRA and CDR2 as YSYEKL. This CDR3 spans 15 amino acids. Germline trimming cut 3 bases from V and 6 bases from J; bases unmatched to any gene: 6. This CDR3 reads CASSQLGQGAHGYTF. The CDR3 DNA follows: TGCGCCAGCAGCCAGCTAGGACAGGGGGCTCATGGCTACACCTTC.

V is TRBV6-1 and J is TRBJ2-7; 7 bases match TRBD1. This CDR3 spans 14 amino acids. Germline values: CDR1 MNHNS, CDR2 SASEGT. Trimming at V came to 6 bases and at J to 4 bases, leaving 9 bases not matched to a gene. CDR3 nucleotides: TGTGCCAGCAGCGACTCAAACAGGGGATACGAGCAGTACTTC. Its protein product is CASSDSNRGYEQYF.

The chain has TRBV30 and TRBJ1-4; the D gene is possibly TRBD1 (5 bases). Trimming cost V 3 bases and J 8 bases, with 13 bases left between them. Germline CDR1 reads GTSNPN; CDR2 reads SVGIG (reference sequence). There are 13 residues in the CDR3. In DNA, the CDR3 is TGTGCCTGGAGGGGAAGGGGTGACGAAAAACTGTTTTTT. Translating it yields CAWRGRGDEKLFF.

The chain couples TRBV9 to TRBJ1-5; D is undetermined. CDR3 size: 14 residues. V was pared by 10 bases and J by 6 bases, with 20 bases between. Germline CDR1 and CDR2: SGDLS and YYNGEE. CDR3 residues: CAPLEGGYGQPQHF. The CDR3 nucleotides read TGTGCCCCCTTAGAGGGAGGCTACGGTCAGCCCCAGCATTTT.

This clone was detected once. The gene calls are TRBV27 and TRBJ2-1, with 12 bases aligning to TRBD2. After removal of 4 bases from V and 8 bases from J, the junction contained 6 bases not matched to a gene. This CDR3 region has 15 residues. The germline gives CDR1 MNHEY, CDR2 SMNVEV (reference sequence). CDR3 DNA: TGTGCCAGCAGTTACGGACTAGCGGGGTTTGATGAGCAGTTCTTC. Translating gives CASSYGLAGFDEQFF.

The chain links TRBV7-2 to TRBJ1-1, with a weak D call TRBD1 (5 bases). CDR3 size: 13 residues. V was clipped by 6 bases and J by 1 base, with 9 bases between them. CDR1 is SGHTA, CDR2 FQGNSA, per germline. The CDR3: CASRPTGNTEAFF. For the CDR3, the DNA is TGTGCCAGCAGGCCTACAGGGAACACTGAAGCTTTCTTT.

V gene TRBV7-6 combines with J gene TRBJ2-1; 9 bases line up with TRBD1. J lost 0 bases, V lost 2 bases, and 11 bases had no gene match. Germline V CDR1 and CDR2: SGHVS, FNYEAQ. This CDR3 contains 19 residues. CDR3 DNA: TGTGCCAGCAGCTTACCCCGGGACAGGGTATCGAGCTCCTACAATGAGCAGTTCTTC. Amino acids: CASSLPRDRVSSSYNEQFF.

This clone occurred once. This chain joins TRBV5-4 and TRBJ1-6; no definite D call. Looked up from germline, CDR1 is SGHNT and CDR2 is YYREEE (reference sequence). V was shortened by 4 bases and J by 13 bases, with 12 bases between the two germline ends. This CDR3 spans 12 amino acids. CDR3 in DNA: TGTGCCAGCAGCCCTAGCCGAGGGCCCCTCCACTTT. Protein sequence: CASSPSRGPLHF.

As DNA, the CDR3 is TGTGCCACCTGCTACGATGTGGGGAACACTGAAGCTTTCTTT. It is translated as CATCYDVGNTEAFF. This chain connects TRBV28 to TRBJ1-1; the D is unclear. The CDR3 length is 14 residues. Per the germline V gene, CDR1 is MDHEN and CDR2 is SYDVKM. V shed 10 bases and J shed 1 base, with 16 bases lying between them.

The CDR3 reads CASWQGAKNGYTF. In nucleotides, the CDR3 is TGTGCCAGTTGGCAGGGGGCAAAGAATGGCTACACCTTC. The chain joins TRBV19 to TRBJ1-2; the match to TRBD1 covers 8 bases. Germline values: CDR1 LNHDA, CDR2 SQIVND (reference sequence). The CDR3 runs to 13 residues. V dropped 8 bases and J dropped 6; count of bases not matched to a gene: 8. The full variable domain, in which reference TRBV19 and TRBJ1-2 provide the parts outside the CDR3, is DGGITQSPKYLFRKEGQNVTLSCEQNLNHDAMYWYRQDPGQGLRLIYYSQIVNDFQKGDIAEGYSVSREKKESFPLTVTSAQKNPTAFYLCASWQGAKNGYTFGSGTRLTVV.

V gene TRBV7-9 combines with J gene TRBJ2-1; TRBD1 agrees at 10 bases. The ends lost 7 bases at V and 3 bases at J; junction bases unmatched: 6. The CDR3 runs 15 residues. CDR1 SEHNR and CDR2 FQNEAQ come from the germline V gene (reference sequence). Here the CDR3 reads CASIQRDRGYNEQFF. DNA of the CDR3: TGTGCCAGCATCCAAAGGGACAGGGGCTACAATGAGCAGTTCTTC.

The chain employs TRBV6-5 and TRBJ1-2; 9 bases map to TRBD1. J was trimmed by 3 bases and V by 5 bases; bases with no gene match: 4. From germline, CDR1 is MNHEY and CDR2 SVGAGI. The CDR3 length is 14 residues. For the CDR3, the DNA is TGTGCCAGCAGTGCCACAGGGGGCGACTATGGCTACACCTTC. Translated, it gives CASSATGGDYGYTF.